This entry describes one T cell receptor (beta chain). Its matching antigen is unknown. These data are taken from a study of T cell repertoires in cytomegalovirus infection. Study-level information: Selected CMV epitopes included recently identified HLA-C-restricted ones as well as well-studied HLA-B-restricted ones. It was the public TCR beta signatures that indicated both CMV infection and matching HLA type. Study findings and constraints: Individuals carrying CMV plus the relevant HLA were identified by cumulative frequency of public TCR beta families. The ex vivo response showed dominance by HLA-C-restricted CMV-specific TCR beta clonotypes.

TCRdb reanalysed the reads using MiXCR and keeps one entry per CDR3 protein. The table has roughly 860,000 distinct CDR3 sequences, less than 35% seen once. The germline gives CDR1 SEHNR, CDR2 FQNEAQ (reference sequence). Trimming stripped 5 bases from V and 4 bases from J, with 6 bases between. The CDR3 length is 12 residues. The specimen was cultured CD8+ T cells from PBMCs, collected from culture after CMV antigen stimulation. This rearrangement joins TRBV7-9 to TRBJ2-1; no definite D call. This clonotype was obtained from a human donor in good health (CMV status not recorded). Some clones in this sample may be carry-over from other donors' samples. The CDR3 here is CASSNRYNEQFF. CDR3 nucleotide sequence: TGTGCCAGCAGCAATAGGTACAATGAGCAGTTCTTC.